This T cell receptor beta chain comes out of a study of cytomegalovirus exposure and HLA in healthy donors. In the study overall: Samples from HLA-typed donors yielded 65 million to 90 million unique TCRs in an early data release.

Study-level findings and limits: Among the most significant clusters, several appeared linked to common viral pathogens in a later analysis. For most subjects, TCR beta sequences were reported to predict HLA-A and HLA-B alleles with accuracy.

Trimming removed 0 bases at V and 0 bases at J, with 6 bases between. Germline V gene sequence: CDR1 LNHNV, CDR2 YYDKDF (reference sequence). This CDR3 has 15 residues. A multiplex PCR was run with 60 Vbeta primers and 13 Jbeta primers. Using immunoSEQ multiplex PCR, the repertoire was profiled, and TCRdb retains in-frame clones only, with some absent. Of 81,000 or so clones in the sample, approximately 60% were seen once. Concerning this clone: Its specificity is not known.

Sequenced: PBMCs. The genes are TRBV15 and TRBJ1-5; D gene uncertain. The clonotype originates from a woman in her thirties in good health and CMV-seropositive. The CDR3 sequence is CATSRDRSSNQPQHF. CDR3 nucleotides: TGTGCCACCAGCAGAGATCGGAGTAGCAATCAGCCCCAGCATTTT. The full variable domain, in which reference TRBV15 and TRBJ1-5 provide the parts outside the CDR3, is DAMVIQNPRYQVTQFGKPVTLSCSQTLNHNVMYWYQQKSSQAPKLLFHYYDKDFNNEADTPDNFQSRRPNTSFCFLDIRSPGLGDTAMYLCATSRDRSSNQPQHFGDGTRLSIL.